What follows are 4 T cell receptor beta chains derived from one specimen sequenced in a study of blood T cell repertoires in COVID-19 (dated by TCRdb to about 2020). Libraries were made using the immunoSEQ multiplex PCR assay. TCRdb re-hosts the immuneACCESS table, in-frame sequences only. Its copies lack some clones; in the studies checked, an unresolved V gene accounts for under half of them, and the cause for the rest is not known. This sample is represented by roughly 100,000 clones; around four fifths of them were singletons. The ten largest account for around 4.5% of the sample. The sample consisted of peripheral blood. The receptors come from a human donor in a cohort sampled during active COVID-19.

CDR3 coding DNA: TGTGCCAGCAGGAACCTGGGACTAGCGGGGAAAGATACGCAGTATTTT. This translates into CASRNLGLAGKDTQYF. The V gene is TRBV27, the J gene TRBJ2-3, with TRBD2 matching 13 bases. CDR3 length: 16 residues. V shed 6 bases and J 5 bases; nucleotides not matched to a gene: 8. Germline CDR1 reads MNHEY; CDR2 reads SMNVEV (reference sequence).

The gene calls are TRBV19 and TRBJ1-2; 7 bases agree with TRBD1. Trimming took 5 bases from V and 4 from J; bases not matched to a gene: 7. The CDR3 consists of 14 residues. Per the germline V gene, CDR1 is LNHDA and CDR2 is SQIVND (reference sequence). Here the CDR3 reads CASSDRGQGYGYTF. CDR3 coding DNA: TGTGCCAGTAGTGATAGGGGGCAGGGCTATGGCTACACCTTC.

The V call is TRBV18, the J call TRBJ1-5; D gene ambiguous. V lost 1 base and J lost 3, with 13 bases in between. The germline gives CDR1 KGHSH, CDR2 LQKENI. The CDR3 covers 16 residues. DNA for the CDR3: TGTGCCAGCTCACCACTAAAGAGCGCCCTCAATCAGCCCCAGCATTTT. Translation gives CASSPLKSALNQPQHF.

For the CDR3, the DNA is TGCGCCAGCAGCCAAGGACTAGCGGGGGCGGGGAATGAGCAGTTCTTC. This gives the protein CASSQGLAGAGNEQFF. The V and J genes are TRBV4-3 and TRBJ2-1; 12 bases map to TRBD2. The CDR3 length is 16 residues. The V gene end was trimmed by 1 base and the J gene end by 7 bases; junction bases not matched to a gene: 5. Germline V gene sequence: CDR1 LGHNA, CDR2 YSLEER.